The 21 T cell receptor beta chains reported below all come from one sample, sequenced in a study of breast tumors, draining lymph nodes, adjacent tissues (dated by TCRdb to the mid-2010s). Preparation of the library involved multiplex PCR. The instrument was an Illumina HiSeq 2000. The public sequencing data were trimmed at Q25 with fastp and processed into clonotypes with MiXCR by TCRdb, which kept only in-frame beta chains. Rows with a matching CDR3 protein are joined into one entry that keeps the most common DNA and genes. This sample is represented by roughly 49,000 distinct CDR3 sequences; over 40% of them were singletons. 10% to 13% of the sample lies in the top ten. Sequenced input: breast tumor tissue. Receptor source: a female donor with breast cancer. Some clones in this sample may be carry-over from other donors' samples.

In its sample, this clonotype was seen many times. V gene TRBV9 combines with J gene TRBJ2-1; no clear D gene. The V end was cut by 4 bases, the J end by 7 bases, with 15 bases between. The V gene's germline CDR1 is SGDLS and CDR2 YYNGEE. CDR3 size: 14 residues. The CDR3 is CASSQISRMNEQFF. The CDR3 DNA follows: TGTGCCAGCAGCCAAATCTCGCGAATGAATGAGCAGTTCTTC.

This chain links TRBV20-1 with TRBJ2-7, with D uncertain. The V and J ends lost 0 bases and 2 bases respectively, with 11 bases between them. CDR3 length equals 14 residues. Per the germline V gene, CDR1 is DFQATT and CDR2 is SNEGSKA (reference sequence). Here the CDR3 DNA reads TGCAGTGCTAGAGATGGGTACACAGCCTACGAGCAGTACTTC. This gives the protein CSARDGYTAYEQYF.

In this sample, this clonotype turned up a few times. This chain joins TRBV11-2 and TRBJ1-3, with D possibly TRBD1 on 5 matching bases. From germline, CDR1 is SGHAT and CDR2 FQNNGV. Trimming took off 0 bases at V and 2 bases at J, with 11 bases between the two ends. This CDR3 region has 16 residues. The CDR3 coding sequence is TGTGCCAGCAGCTTAGACGGGGGTAGGACTGGAAACACCATATATTTT. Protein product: CASSLDGGRTGNTIYF.

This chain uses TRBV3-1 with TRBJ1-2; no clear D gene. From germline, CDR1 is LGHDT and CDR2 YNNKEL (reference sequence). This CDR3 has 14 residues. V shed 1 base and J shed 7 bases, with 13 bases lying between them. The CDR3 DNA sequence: TGTGCCAGCAGCCAAGCGGCGGGCGTACGTGGCTACACCTTC. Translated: CASSQAAGVRGYTF. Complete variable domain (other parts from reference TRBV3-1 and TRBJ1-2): DTAVSQTPKYLVTQMGNDKSIKCEQNLGHDTMYWYKQDSKKFLKIMFSYNNKELIINETVPNRFSPKSPDKAHLNLHINSLELGDSAVYFCASSQAAGVRGYTFGSGTRLTVV.

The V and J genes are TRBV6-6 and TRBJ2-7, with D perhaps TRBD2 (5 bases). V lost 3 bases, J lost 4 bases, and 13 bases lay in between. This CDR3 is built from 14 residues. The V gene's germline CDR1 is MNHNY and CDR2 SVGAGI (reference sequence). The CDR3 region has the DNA TGTGCCAGCAGTTATGAAGGGAAGCGGTACGAGCAGTACTTC. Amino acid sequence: CASSYEGKRYEQYF.

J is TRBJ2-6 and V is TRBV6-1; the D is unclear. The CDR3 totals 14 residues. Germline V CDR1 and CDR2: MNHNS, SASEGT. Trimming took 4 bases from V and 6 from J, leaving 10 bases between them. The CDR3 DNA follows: TGTGCCAGCAGTGTAGCTCGTGAGGCCAACGTCCTGACTTTC. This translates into CASSVAREANVLTF.

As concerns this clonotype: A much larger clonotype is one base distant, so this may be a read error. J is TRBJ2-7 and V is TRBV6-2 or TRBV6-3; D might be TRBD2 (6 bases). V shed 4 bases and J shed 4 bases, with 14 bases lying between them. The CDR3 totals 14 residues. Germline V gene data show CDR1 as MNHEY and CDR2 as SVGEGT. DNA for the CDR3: TGTGCCAGCAGTTCCCGGGGGACGAGGTACGAGCAGTACTTC. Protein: CASSSRGTRYEQYF.

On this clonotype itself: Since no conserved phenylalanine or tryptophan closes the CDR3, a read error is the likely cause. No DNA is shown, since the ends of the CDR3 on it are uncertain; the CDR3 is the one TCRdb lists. CDR3 loop: CASSPTRAGIGYTSGS. V and J are TRBV2 and TRBJ2-5; TRBD1 is taken as the D call from the table, unchecked against the DNA. Germline V gene data show CDR1 as SNHLY and CDR2 as FYNNEI. The CDR3 is made up of 16 amino acids, end residues included.

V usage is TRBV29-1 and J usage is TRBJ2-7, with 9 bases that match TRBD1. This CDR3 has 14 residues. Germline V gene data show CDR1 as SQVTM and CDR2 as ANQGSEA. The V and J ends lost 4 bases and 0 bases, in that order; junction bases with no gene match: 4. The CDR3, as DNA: TGCAGCGTTGCACAGGGGGCAACCTCCTACGAGCAGTACTTC. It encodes CSVAQGATSYEQYF.

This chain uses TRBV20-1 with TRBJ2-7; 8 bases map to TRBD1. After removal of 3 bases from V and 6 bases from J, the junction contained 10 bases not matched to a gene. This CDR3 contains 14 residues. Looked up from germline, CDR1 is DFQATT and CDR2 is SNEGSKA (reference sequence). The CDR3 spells CSASAGTGWSEQYF. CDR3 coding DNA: TGCAGTGCTAGCGCAGGGACAGGCTGGTCCGAGCAGTACTTC.

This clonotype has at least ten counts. The CDR3 DNA reads as TGTGCCAGCAGTAACCGGGACGGCAATTCACCCCTCCACTTT. This sequence encodes CASSNRDGNSPLHF. The J gene is TRBJ1-6, the V gene TRBV6-4, with D possibly TRBD1 on 5 matching bases. CDR1 is MRHNA, CDR2 SNTAGT, per germline. The CDR3 sequence is 14 residues long. Between the trimmed V and J ends, which lost 5 bases and 7 bases, there was a span of 12 bases.

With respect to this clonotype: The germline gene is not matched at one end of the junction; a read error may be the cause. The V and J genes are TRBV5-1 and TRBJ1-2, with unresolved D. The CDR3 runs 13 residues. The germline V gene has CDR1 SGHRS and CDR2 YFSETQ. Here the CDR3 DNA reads TGCGCCAGCAGCCCAGACAAGAACGATGGCTGCACCTTC. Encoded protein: CASSPDKNDGCTF.

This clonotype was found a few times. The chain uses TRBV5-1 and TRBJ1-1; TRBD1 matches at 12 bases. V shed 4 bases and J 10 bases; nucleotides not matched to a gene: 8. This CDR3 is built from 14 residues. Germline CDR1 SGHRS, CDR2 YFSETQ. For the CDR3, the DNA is TGCGCCAGCAGCCCCTTGGGACAGGGGGCAATAGCTTTCTTT. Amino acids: CASSPLGQGAIAFF.

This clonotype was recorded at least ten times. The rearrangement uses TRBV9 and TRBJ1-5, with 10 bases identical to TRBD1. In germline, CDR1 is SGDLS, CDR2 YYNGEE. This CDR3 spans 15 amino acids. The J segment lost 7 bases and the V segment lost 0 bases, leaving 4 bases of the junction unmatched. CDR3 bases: TGTGCCAGCAGCGTAGAGGGGACAGGGGCCCAGCCCCAGCATTTT. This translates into CASSVEGTGAQPQHF.

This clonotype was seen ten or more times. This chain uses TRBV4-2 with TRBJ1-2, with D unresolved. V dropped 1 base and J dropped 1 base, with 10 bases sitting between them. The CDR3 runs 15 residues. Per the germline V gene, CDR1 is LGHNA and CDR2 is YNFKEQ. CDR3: CASSQADAGNYGYTF. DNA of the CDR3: TGTGCCAGCAGCCAAGCAGATGCCGGTAACTATGGCTACACCTTC.

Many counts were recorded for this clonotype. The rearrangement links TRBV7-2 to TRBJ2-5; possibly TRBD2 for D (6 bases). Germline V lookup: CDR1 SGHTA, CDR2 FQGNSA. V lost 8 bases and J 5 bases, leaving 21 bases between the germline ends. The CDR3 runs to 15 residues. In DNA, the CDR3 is TGTGCCAGCGGCCGGGGGACTCAGGGTTGGGAGACCCAGTACTTC. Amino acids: CASGRGTQGWETQYF.

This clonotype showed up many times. CDR3 in DNA: TGTGCCAGTAGTATAGACAGGGGACAGGGGGTTCCCCAGTACTTC. This gives the protein CASSIDRGQGVPQYF. The chain is built from TRBV19 and TRBJ2-5, with TRBD1 matching 11 bases. Trimming removed 0 bases from V and 9 bases from J; junction bases left unmatched: 6. Looked up from germline, CDR1 is LNHDA and CDR2 is SQIVND (reference sequence). This CDR3 comprises 15 residues.

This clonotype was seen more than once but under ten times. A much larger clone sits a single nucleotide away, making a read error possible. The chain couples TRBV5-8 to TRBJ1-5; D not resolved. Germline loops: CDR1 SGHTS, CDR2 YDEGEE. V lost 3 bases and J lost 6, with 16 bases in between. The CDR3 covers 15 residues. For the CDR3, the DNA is TGTGCCAGCAGCTGCGCAGGCCCCCGGGGTCAGCCCCAGCATTTT. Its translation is CASSCAGPRGQPQHF.

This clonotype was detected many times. Here the CDR3 DNA reads TGTGCCAGCAGCGTAGGGCAACAGGCCGATCAGCCCCAGCATTTT. Translating gives CASSVGQQADQPQHF. The chain couples TRBV9 to TRBJ1-5, with TRBD1 as a possible D gene (5 bases). Germline V gene data show CDR1 as SGDLS and CDR2 as YYNGEE. Trimming took off 0 bases at V and 5 bases at J, with 12 bases between the two ends. The CDR3 has 15 residues.

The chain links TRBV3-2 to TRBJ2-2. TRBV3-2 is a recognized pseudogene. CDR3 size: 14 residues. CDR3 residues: CASSQESTPGELFF. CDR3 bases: TGTGCCAGCAGCCAAGAGAGTACTCCCGGGGAGCTGTTTTTT.

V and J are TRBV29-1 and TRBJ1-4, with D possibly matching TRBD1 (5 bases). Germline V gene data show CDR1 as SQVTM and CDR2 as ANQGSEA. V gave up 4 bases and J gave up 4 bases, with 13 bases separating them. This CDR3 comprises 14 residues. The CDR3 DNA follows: TGCAGCGTTGCAGATGGGGGATTTAATGAAAAACTGTTTTTT. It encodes CSVADGGFNEKLFF.